The clone carrying this T cell receptor (beta chain) was recorded only once. This specimen comes from a study of blood T cell repertoires in COVID-19. Background on the study: T cells, B-cell-depleted T cells, or PBMCs provided the cDNA or gDNA that served as material.

Assay used: immunoSEQ multiplex PCR; TCRdb lists only in-frame clones, some missing. The sample contains fewer than 250,000 clones, around 84% of which appear only once. Enrolled through a virtual design, the participants were between roughly 18 and 90 years of age and came from 24 US areas. Symptom resolution, clearance, or two negative PCRs marked the recovered donors of Cohort 3. Germline V lookup: CDR1 SQVTM, CDR2 ANQGSEA. Trimming left V 5 bases short and J 3 bases short, with 10 bases between. The CDR3 totals 12 residues. Sample: PBMCs or T cells enriched from blood (not recorded which). The clonotype originates from a woman between 40 and 50 years old who had recovered from COVID-19. V is TRBV29-1 and J is TRBJ1-2; D perhaps matches TRBD1 (5 bases). CDR3: CSVREGDYGYTF. The CDR3 DNA reads as TGCAGCGTTCGAGAAGGGGACTATGGCTACACCTTC.